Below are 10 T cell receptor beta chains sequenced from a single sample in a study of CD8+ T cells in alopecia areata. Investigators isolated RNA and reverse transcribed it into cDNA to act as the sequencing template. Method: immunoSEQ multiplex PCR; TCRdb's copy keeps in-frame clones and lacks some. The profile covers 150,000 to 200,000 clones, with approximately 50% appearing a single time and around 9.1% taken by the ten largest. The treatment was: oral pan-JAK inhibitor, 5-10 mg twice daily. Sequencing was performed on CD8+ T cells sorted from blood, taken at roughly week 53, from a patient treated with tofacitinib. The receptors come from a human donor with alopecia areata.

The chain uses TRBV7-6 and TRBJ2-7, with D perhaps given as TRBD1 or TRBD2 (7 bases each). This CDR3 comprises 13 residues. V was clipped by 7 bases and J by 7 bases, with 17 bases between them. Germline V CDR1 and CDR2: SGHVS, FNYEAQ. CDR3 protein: CASNAGTAGEQYF. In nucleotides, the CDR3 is TGTGCCAGCAACGCCGGGACAGCGGGGGAGCAGTACTTC.

The CDR3 here is CASSPVKRGYEQFF. CDR3 coding DNA: TGTGCCAGCAGCCCGGTGAAGCGGGGATATGAGCAGTTCTTC. This chain connects TRBV9 to TRBJ2-1, with 7 bases matching TRBD2. V shed 4 bases and J 8 bases; nucleotides not matched to a gene: 9. The CDR3 runs 14 residues. The germline gives CDR1 SGDLS, CDR2 YYNGEE.

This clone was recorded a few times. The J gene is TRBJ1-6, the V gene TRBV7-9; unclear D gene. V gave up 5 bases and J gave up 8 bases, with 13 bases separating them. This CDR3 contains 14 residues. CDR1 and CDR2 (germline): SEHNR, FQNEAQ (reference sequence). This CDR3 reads CASSRTVRDSPLHF. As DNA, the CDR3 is TGTGCCAGCAGCCGGACGGTTCGAGATTCACCCCTCCACTTT.

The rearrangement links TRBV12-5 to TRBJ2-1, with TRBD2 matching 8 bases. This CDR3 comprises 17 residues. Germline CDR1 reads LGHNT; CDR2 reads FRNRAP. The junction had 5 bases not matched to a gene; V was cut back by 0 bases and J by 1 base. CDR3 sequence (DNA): TGTGCTAGTGGTTTGGTAACAGCGGGGGCGTCCTACAATGAGCAGTTCTTC. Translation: CASGLVTAGASYNEQFF.

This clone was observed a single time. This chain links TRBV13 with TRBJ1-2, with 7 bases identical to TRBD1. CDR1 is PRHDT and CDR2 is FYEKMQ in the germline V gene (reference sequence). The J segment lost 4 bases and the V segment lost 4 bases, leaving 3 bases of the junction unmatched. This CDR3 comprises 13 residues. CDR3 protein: CASSYRDSYGYTF. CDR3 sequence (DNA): TGTGCCAGCAGCTACCGGGACAGCTATGGCTACACCTTC. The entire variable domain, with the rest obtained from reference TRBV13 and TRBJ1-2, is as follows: AAGVIQSPRHLIKEKRETATLKCYPIPRHDTVYWYQQGPGQDPQFLISFYEKMQSDKGSIPDRFSAQQFSDYHSELNMSSLELGDSALYFCASSYRDSYGYTFGSGTRLTVV.

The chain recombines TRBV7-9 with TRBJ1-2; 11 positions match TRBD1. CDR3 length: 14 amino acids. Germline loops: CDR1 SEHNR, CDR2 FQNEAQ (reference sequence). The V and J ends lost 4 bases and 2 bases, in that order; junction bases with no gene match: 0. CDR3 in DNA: TGTGCCAGCAGCTGGGACAGGGGGAACTATGGCTACACCTTC. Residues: CASSWDRGNYGYTF. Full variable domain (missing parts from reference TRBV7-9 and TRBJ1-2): DTGVSQNPRHKITKRGQNVTFRCDPISEHNRLYWYRQTLGQGPEFLTYFQNEAQLEKSRLLSDRFSAERPKGSFSTLEIQRTEQGDSAMYLCASSWDRGNYGYTFGSGTRLTVV.

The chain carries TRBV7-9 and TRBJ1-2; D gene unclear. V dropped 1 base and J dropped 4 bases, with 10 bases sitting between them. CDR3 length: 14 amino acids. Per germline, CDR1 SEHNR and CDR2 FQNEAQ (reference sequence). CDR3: CASSLVPTGYGYTF. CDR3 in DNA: TGTGCCAGCAGCTTAGTCCCGACGGGCTATGGCTACACCTTC.

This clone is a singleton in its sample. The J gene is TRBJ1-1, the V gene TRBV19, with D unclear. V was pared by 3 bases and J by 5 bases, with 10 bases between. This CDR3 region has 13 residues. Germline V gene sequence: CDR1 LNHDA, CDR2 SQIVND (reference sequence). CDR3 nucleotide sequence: TGTGCCAGTAGTATGGATGGGGAGACTGAAGCTTTCTTT. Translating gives CASSMDGETEAFF.

CDR3 sequence: CAWESGNTIYF. CDR3 coding DNA: TGTGCCTGGGAGTCTGGAAACACCATATATTTT. The chain is built from TRBV30 and TRBJ1-3; D is undetermined. The CDR3 loop spans 11 amino acids. Germline-derived CDR1 and CDR2 are GTSNPN and SVGIG (reference sequence). The germline V and J ends were trimmed by 5 bases and 1 base, with 3 bases remaining between them.

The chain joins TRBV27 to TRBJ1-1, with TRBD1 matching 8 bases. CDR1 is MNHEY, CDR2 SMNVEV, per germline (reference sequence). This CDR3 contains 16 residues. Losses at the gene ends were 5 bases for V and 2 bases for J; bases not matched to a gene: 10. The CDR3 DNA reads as TGTGCCAGCAGTCTGGACAGGGTCCCCTTTAACACTGAAGCTTTCTTT. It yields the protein CASSLDRVPFNTEAFF.